These T cell receptor beta chains were read from a single sample in a study of cytomegalovirus exposure and HLA in healthy donors. The method was immunoSEQ multiplex PCR; TCRdb's version includes in-frame clones alone and lacks a portion of them. The sample contains about 190,000 clones, about 84% of which appear only once. Sequencing used PBMCs. All receptors derive from a woman between 25 and 40 years old in good health and CMV-seropositive. Both conserved end residues are trimmed from each CDR3.

TRBV28	TRBJ2-2	ASSEAGGRPGELF
TRBV2	TRBJ2-7	ASSELPGRRAYEQY
TRBV27	TRBJ2-1	ASSPTSGRTNEQF
TRBV9	TRBJ2-2	ASSVGGRPNTGELF
TRBV18	TRBJ1-2	ASSPSPGAHGYT
TRBV19	TRBJ2-7	ASTRTGSYEQY
TRBV7-6	TRBJ2-3	ASSSSGSTDTQY
TRBV27	TRBJ1-3	ASSQGQGGNTIY
TRBV28	TRBJ1-1	ASRTGGNTEAF
TRBV15	TRBJ1-2	ATSPGDNYGYT
TRBV11-2	.	ASRAAGTGHEQY
TRBV4-3	TRBJ2-3	ASSQEAGAGDTQY
TRBV6-6	TRBJ1-5	ASSRTGGDQPQH
TRBV6-5	TRBJ1-6	ASRANRGDNSPLH
TRBV25-1	TRBJ2-2	ASSEYTSGAYTGELF
TRBV11-2	TRBJ1-1	ASSLSTGNTEAF
TRBV28	TRBJ2-3	ASSSPLAGGADTQY
TRBV28	TRBJ1-5	ATIRTGGFQPQH
TRBV15	TRBJ1-5	ATSRTRGRGALTDQPQH
TRBV18	TRBJ2-1	ASKGGEWRV
TRBV6-5	TRBJ1-1	ASAGSTEAF
TRBV11-2	TRBJ2-4	ASSLSGNIQY
TRBV27	TRBJ1-4	ASSPGTPVQKLF
TRBV11-2	TRBJ2-7	ASSLGGQGPYEQY
TRBV16	TRBJ2-6	ASSLEAGANVLT
TRBV28	TRBJ1-1	ASSLGPGQGHTEAF
TRBV21-1	TRBJ2-7	ASSKDRDLSYEQY
TRBV2	TRBJ2-5	ASSETSGRLETQY
TRBV11-2	TRBJ2-3	ASSHEADTQY
TRBV30	TRBJ2-5	AWSPGSGRYQETQY
TRBV6-5	TRBJ2-7	ASSYSARGTYEQY
TRBV9	TRBJ2-1	ASSAGGNEQF
TRBV30	TRBJ2-1	AWSASGTSDNREQF
TRBV7-8	TRBJ1-2	ASSSGQGGYYGYT
TRBV5-1	TRBJ1-1	ASSPGTGGSRTEAF
TRBV10-3	TRBJ1-2	AIMETGYSYT
TRBV11-3	TRBJ1-5	ASSLEQGGAQH